This T cell receptor beta chain is drawn from a study of response to subunit inactivated influenza vaccine. TCRdb reprocessed the RT-PCR reads with MiXCR, giving one entry per CDR3 protein. The sample includes some 550,000 distinct CDR3 sequences, around 25% of them seen just once. The V gene's germline CDR1 is KGHSH and CDR2 LQKENI. This CDR3 region has 16 residues. V lost 6 bases, J lost 5 bases, and 8 bases stayed unmatched. A further study also used this sample, focusing on T cells expressing NK-cell markers. That source reports: For TCR beta, cDNA was produced by 5'RACE template switching with UMIs. It was from sorted CD3+CD56+NKG2C+, CD3+CD56+NKG2C- and CD3+CD56-NKG2C+ T cells that TCR beta repertoires came. Within the sequenced cohort of eight donors, seven exhibited HCMV seropositivity and one was seronegative. In several experiments, sorting was restricted to alpha-beta TCR T cells by an anti-gamma-delta TCR antibody. HCMV specificity of the expanded NKG2C+ T cell clones was not established.

This material consisted of CD4+ T cells sorted from PBMCs, taken roughly 12 days after vaccination. V usage is TRBV18 and J usage is TRBJ2-3; 13 bases line up with TRBD2. The sequence came from a man aged 45-65 years who received an inactivated influenza vaccine. CDR3 sequence: CASSKGTSGARDTQYF. For the CDR3, the DNA is TGTGCCAGCTCGAAAGGGACTAGCGGGGCCAGAGATACGCAGTATTTT.